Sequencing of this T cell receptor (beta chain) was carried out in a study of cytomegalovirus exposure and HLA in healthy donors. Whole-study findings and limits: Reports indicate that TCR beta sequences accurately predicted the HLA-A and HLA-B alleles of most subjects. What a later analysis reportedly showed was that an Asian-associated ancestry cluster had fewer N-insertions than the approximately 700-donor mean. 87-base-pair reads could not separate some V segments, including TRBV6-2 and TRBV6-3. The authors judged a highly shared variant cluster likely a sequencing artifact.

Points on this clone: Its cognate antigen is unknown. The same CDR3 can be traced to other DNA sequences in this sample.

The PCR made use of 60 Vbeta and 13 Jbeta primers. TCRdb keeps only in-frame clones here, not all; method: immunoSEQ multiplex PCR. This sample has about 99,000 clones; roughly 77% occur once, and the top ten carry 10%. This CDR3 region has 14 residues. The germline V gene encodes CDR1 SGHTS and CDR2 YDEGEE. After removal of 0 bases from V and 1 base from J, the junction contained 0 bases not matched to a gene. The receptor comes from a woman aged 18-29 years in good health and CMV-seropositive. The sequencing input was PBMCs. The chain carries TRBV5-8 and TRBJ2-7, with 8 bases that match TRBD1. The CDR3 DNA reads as TGTGCCAGCAGCTTGGACAGGGGGTCCTACGAGCAGTACTTC. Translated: CASSLDRGSYEQYF.